This T cell receptor (beta chain) was recovered during a study of CD8 T cells in ankylosing spondylitis (TCRdb year 2017). In terms of the full investigation: The study profiled T cell receptor beta repertoires in healthy donors and ankylosing spondylitis patients to find disease-linked TCR variants. In total, the full study cohort was made up of 100 to 140 healthy donors and 25 ankylosing spondylitis patients. Peripheral blood was sampled, and synovial fluid was additionally collected from ankylosing spondylitis patients.

V is reduced by 4 bases and J by 3 bases, leaving a spacing of 18 bases between them. From cysteine to phenylalanine, the CDR3 is 16 amino acids long. Here the CDR3 DNA is all that survives: 48 bases in frame from base 1. Reading the germline V gene (reference sequence) gives CDR1 SGHKS and CDR2 YYEKEE. General conclusions and limits of the study: Blood from ankylosing spondylitis patients appeared to be characterized by a TCR beta motif composed of about 8 highly homologous amino acid variants. In peripheral blood, the disease-linked clones were found at relatively low frequencies and had a CD8+ phenotype. Some motif variants were previously reported in synovial fluid and blood of reactive arthritis patients, suggesting common disease-initiation mechanisms. The disease-linked clones were reported to be significantly enriched in matched synovial fluid samples from ankylosing spondylitis patients.

Sequencing was performed on an Illumina HiSeq 2500. TCR beta libraries were prepared by quantitative 5'-RACE with molecular barcodes. As for the authors' bioinformatics: A new computational method based on a probabilistic model of VDJ rearrangement was used to identify disease-linked TCR variants. Clones were called with MiXCR by TCRdb after fastp trimmed the public reads at Q25, and only in-frame beta chains were retained. Under each unique CDR3 protein, matching rows form one entry showing the most common genes and DNA. It is TCRdb's table, rather than the study itself, that gives the V and J calls and clone size. Across this sample there are some 240,000 distinct CDR3 sequences, with around 7.8% seen only once. The top ten constitute approximately 6.3% of the sample. This clonotype was seen only a few times. Its antigen target is currently unknown. No base quality information exists; no much larger clone differs at one position.

The sequence came from a male donor with ankylosing spondylitis or in good health (not recorded which). Sequencing was carried out using blood, either unsorted or a sorted T cell fraction (not recorded which). The sequence is built from TRBV5-5 and TRBJ2-3; a weak D assignment points to TRBD1 (5 bases agree). The nucleotides are TGTGCCAGCAGCAACAATCTGGGGCAGAGGACAGATACGCAGTATTTT. The resulting protein is CASSNNLGQRTDTQYF.